Following are 9 T cell receptor beta chains from one sample sequenced in a study of identical twins. Each CDR3 protein gets one entry after TCRdb re-called the 5' RACE reads with MiXCR. This sample has about 700,000 distinct CDR3 sequences; 8.6% occur once, and the top ten carry 0.85% to 1%. These records were also assigned to another study, of yellow fever vaccine responses in identical twins.

Sequencing was done on a sample of PBMCs. The receptor set was obtained from a woman aged 18-35 years in good health.

The rearrangement joins TRBV10-3 to TRBJ2-2; TRBD2 is a possible D gene (6 bases). CDR1 is ENHRY and CDR2 is SYGVKD in the germline V gene. The CDR3 is made up of 12 amino acids. Deletions cut 3 bases from V and 10 bases from J, with 9 bases between. Here the CDR3 DNA reads TGTGCCATCAGTGAACTAGCCCCGGAGCTGTTTTTT. Residues: CAISELAPELFF.

The chain is built from TRBV25-1 and TRBJ2-3; D is unclear. The germline V and J ends were trimmed by 1 base and 0 bases, with 8 bases remaining between them. CDR1 and CDR2 from the germline V gene are MGHDK and SYGVNS. The CDR3 loop spans 15 amino acids. The CDR3 bases are TGTGCCAGCAGTGAATTGGCAGCTAGCACAGATACGCAGTATTTT. Translation: CASSELAASTDTQYF.

This clonotype has more than one count but fewer than ten. In nucleotides, the CDR3 is TGTGCCAGCAGCGGGGGGGCGGCAGGGAAAGAGACCCAGTACTTC. Translation gives CASSGGAAGKETQYF. The chain carries TRBV9 and TRBJ2-5; D assignment may be TRBD1 or TRBD2 (6 bases each). The CDR3 runs 15 residues. In germline, CDR1 is SGDLS, CDR2 YYNGEE. V lost 3 bases, J lost 3 bases, and 15 bases lay in between. The variable domain in full, with the rest retrieved from reference TRBV9 and TRBJ2-5, is DSGVTQTPKHLITATGQRVTLRCSPRSGDLSVYWYQQSLDQGLQFLIQYYNGEERAKGNILERFSAQQFPDLHSELNLSSLELGDSALYFCASSGGAAGKETQYFGPGTRLLVL.

This clonotype came up many times. The chain has TRBV5-6 and TRBJ2-1, with D unresolved. V was pared by 4 bases and J by 0 bases, with 14 bases between. CDR3 length: 16 amino acids. Germline V lookup: CDR1 SGHDT, CDR2 YYEEEE. The CDR3 sequence: CASSLRTAISYNEQFF. The CDR3 DNA follows: TGTGCCAGCAGCCTTCGAACGGCGATCTCCTACAATGAGCAGTTCTTC.

This chain's CDR3 is CASSFPGQLGMNEQFF. The DNA of the CDR3 is TGTGCCAGCAGTTTCCCGGGACAGTTAGGTATGAATGAGCAGTTCTTC. The gene calls are TRBV12-3 or TRBV12-4 and TRBJ2-1; 7 positions agree with TRBD1. The CDR3 sequence is 16 residues long. After removal of 3 bases from V and 7 bases from J, the junction contained 12 bases not matched to a gene.

This clonotype was counted ten times or more. This CDR3 is CASSRAGAGANVLTF. Written as DNA, the CDR3 is TGTGCCAGCAGCCGAGCAGGGGCTGGGGCCAACGTCCTGACTTTC. The chain joins TRBV3-1 to TRBJ2-6; weak D call: TRBD1 (6 bases). The germline V gene encodes CDR1 LGHDT and CDR2 YNNKEL (reference sequence). With 4 bases removed from V and 2 bases from J, the gap between germline ends came to 9 bases. There are 15 residues in the CDR3. The full variable domain, rest sourced from reference TRBV3-1 and TRBJ2-6, is DTAVSQTPKYLVTQMGNDKSIKCEQNLGHDTMYWYKQDSKKFLKIMFSYNNKELIINETVPNRFSPKSPDKAHLNLHINSLELGDSAVYFCASSRAGAGANVLTFGAGSRLTVL.

The table lists this clonotype with a few counts. The J gene is TRBJ2-7, the V gene TRBV4-3; 12 bases match TRBD2. This CDR3 comprises 16 residues. The J segment lost 4 bases and the V segment lost 0 bases, leaving 4 bases of the junction unmatched. From germline, CDR1 is LGHNA and CDR2 YSLEER. The DNA of the CDR3 is TGCGCCAGCAGCCAAGATCGTGGACTAGCGGGGTACGAGCAGTACTTC. Its translation is CASSQDRGLAGYEQYF.

For this clonotype: The junction differs from germline at one of its ends, possibly a read error. The chain couples TRBV18 to TRBJ2-6; D could derive from TRBD1 or TRBD2 (5 bases each). The CDR3 runs to 15 residues. In germline, CDR1 is KGHSH, CDR2 LQKENI. This CDR3 is CASSGVSTGSNVLTF. The CDR3 DNA sequence: TGTGCCAGCTCGGGGGTTTCTACTGGGTCCAACGTCCTGACTTTC. The whole variable domain, filled in from reference TRBV18 and TRBJ2-6, reads NAGVMQNPRHLVRRRGQEARLRCSPMKGHSHVYWYRQLPEEGLKFMVYLQKENIIDESGMPKERFSAEFPKEGPSILRIQQVVRGDSAAYFCASSGVSTGSNVLTFGAGSRLTVL.

V is TRBV6-1 and J is TRBJ1-3, with D possibly TRBD1 on 5 matching bases. Trimming removed 6 bases from V and 1 base from J, with 16 bases in between. The CDR3 spans 16 residues. Germline V gene data show CDR1 as MNHNS and CDR2 as SASEGT. CDR3 loop: CASRLQGEGSGNTIYF. As DNA, the CDR3 is TGTGCCAGCAGGTTGCAGGGAGAAGGGTCTGGAAACACCATATATTTT.